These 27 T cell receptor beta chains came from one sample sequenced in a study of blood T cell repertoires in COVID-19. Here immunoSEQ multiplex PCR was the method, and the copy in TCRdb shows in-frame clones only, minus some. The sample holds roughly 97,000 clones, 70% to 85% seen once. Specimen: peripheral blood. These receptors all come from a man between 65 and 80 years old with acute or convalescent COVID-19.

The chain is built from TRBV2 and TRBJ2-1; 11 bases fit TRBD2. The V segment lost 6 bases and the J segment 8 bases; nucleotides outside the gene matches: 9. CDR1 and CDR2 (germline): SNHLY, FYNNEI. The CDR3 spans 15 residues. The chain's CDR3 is CASRDGTSGLDEQFF. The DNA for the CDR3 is TGTGCCAGCAGGGATGGGACTAGCGGTCTTGATGAGCAGTTCTTC.

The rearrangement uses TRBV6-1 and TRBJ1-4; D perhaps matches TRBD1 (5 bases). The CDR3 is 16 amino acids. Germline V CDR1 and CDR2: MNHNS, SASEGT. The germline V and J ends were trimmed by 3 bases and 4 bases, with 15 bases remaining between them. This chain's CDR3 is CASSDPSTAGNEKLFF. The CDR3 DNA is TGTGCCAGCAGTGACCCTTCGACAGCGGGTAATGAAAAACTGTTTTTT.

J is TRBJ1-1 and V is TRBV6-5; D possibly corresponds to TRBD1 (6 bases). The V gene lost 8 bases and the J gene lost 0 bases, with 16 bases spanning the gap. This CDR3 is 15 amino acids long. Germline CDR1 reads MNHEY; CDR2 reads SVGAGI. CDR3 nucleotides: TGTGCCAGCCGTCCCCCCGGGACATTGAACACTGAAGCTTTCTTT. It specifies CASRPPGTLNTEAFF.

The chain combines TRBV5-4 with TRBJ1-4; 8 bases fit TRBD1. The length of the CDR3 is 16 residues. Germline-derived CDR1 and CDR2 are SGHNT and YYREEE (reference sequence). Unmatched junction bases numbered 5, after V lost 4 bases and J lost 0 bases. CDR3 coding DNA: TGTGCCAGCAGCGTAGGACAGGGTGCAACTAATGAAAAACTGTTTTTT. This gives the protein CASSVGQGATNEKLFF.

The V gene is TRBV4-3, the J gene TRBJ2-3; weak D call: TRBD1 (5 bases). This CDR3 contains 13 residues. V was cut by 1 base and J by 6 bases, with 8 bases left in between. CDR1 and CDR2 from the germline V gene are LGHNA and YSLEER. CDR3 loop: CASSQGGVDTQYF. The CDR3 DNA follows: TGCGCCAGCAGCCAAGGGGGCGTGGATACGCAGTATTTT.

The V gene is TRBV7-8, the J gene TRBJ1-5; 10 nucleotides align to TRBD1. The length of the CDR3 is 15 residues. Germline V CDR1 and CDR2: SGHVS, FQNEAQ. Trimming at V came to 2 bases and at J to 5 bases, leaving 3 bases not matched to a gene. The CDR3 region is CASSLWDRGDQPQHF. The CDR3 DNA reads TGTGCCAGCAGCTTATGGGACAGGGGTGATCAGCCCCAGCATTTT.

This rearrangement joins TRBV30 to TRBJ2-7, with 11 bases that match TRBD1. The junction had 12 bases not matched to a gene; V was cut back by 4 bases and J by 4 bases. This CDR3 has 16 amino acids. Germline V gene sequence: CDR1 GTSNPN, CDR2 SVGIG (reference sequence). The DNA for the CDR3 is TGTGCCTGGAATAAGCCTTGGACAGGGGGCAGGTACGAGCAGTACTTC. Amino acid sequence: CAWNKPWTGGRYEQYF.

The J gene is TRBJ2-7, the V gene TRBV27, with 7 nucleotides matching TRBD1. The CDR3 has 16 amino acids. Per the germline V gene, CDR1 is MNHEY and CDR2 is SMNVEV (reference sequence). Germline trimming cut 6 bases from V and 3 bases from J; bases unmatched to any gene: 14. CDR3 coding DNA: TGTGCCAGCAGAAAACTCGACAGGGATAGTCACTACGAGCAGTACTTC. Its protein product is CASRKLDRDSHYEQYF.

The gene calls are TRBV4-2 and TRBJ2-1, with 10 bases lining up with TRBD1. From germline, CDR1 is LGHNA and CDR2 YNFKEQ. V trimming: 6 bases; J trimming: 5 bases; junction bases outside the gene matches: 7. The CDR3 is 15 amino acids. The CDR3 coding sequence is TGTGCCAGCAGGACGACAGGGGGCGCGGACAATGAGCAGTTCTTC. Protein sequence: CASRTTGGADNEQFF.

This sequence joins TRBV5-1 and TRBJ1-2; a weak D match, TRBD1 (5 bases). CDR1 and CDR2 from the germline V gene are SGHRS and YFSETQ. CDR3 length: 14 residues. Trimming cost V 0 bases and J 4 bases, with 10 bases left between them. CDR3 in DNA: TGCGCCAGCAGCTTGGTTCGGGGGGGCTATGGCTACACCTTC. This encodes CASSLVRGGYGYTF.

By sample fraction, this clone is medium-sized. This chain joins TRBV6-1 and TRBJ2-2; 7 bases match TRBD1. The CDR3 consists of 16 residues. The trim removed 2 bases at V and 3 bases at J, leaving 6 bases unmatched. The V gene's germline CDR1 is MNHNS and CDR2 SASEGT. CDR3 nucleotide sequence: TGTGCCAGCAGTGAAACAGGGGAAGTGGACACCGGGGAGCTGTTTTTT. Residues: CASSETGEVDTGELFF.

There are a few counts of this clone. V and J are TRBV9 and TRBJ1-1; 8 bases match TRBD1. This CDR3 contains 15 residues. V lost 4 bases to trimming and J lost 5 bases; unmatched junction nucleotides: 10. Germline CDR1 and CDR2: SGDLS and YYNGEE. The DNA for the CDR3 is TGTGCCAGCAGCTCCTCGGACAGGGTAGCGACTGAAGCTTTCTTT. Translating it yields CASSSSDRVATEAFF.

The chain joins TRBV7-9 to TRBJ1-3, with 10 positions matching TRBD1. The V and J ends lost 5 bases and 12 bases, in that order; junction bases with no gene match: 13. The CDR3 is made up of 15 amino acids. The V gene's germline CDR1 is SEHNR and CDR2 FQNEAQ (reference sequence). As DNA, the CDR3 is TGTGCCAGCAGCAGGACAGGGGGATCTTTTGGTGGCATATATTTT. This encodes CASSRTGGSFGGIYF.

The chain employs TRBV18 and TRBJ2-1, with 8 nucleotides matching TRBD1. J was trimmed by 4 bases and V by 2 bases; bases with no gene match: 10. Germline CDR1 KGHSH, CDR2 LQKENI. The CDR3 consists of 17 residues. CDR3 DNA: TGTGCCAGCTCACCAGAGCAGGGGGCGCTCCCTTACAATGAGCAGTTCTTC. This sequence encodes CASSPEQGALPYNEQFF.

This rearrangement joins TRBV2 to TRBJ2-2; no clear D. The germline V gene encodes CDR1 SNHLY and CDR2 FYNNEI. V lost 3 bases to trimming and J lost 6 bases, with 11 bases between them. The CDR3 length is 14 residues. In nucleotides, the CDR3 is TGTGCCAGCAGTGACAGGTTTGACGCCGGGGAGCTGTTTTTT. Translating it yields CASSDRFDAGELFF.

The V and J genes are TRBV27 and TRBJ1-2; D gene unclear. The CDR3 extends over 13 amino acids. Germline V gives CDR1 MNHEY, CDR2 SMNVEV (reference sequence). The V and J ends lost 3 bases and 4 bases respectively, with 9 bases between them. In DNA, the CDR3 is TGTGCCAGCAGTTTGAACAGTTTCTATGGCTACACCTTC. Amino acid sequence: CASSLNSFYGYTF.

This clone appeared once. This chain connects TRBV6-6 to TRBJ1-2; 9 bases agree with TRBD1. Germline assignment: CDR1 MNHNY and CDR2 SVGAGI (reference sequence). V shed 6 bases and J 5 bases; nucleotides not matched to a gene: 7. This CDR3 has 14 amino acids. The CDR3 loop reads CASRDRGLGYGYTF. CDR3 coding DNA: TGTGCCAGCAGAGACAGGGGGTTGGGGTATGGCTACACCTTC.

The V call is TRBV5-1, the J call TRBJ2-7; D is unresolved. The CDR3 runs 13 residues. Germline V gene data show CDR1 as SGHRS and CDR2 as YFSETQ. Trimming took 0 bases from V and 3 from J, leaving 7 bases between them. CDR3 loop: CASSLDTIYEQYF. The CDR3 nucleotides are TGCGCCAGCAGCTTGGACACCATCTACGAGCAGTACTTC.

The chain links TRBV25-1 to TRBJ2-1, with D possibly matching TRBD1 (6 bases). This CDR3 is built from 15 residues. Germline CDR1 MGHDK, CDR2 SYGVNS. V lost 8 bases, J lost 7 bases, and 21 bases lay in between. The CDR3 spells CASAIGGNVINEQFF. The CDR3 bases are TGTGCCAGCGCGATTGGGGGCAACGTTATAAATGAGCAGTTCTTC.

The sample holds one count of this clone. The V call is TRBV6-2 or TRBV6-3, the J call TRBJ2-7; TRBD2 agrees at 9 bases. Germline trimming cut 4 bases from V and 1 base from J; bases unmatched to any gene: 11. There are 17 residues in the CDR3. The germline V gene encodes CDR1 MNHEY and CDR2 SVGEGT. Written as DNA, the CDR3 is TGTGCCAGCAGTTCGCCCGGTCTAGCGGGACTATCCTACGAGCAGTACTTC. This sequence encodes CASSSPGLAGLSYEQYF.

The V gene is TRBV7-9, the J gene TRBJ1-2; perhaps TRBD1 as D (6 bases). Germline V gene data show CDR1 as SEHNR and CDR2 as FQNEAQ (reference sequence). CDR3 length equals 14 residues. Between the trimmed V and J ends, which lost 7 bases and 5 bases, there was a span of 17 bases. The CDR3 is CASTKGQSSYGYTF. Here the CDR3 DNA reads TGTGCCAGCACCAAAGGACAGTCTTCTTATGGCTACACCTTC. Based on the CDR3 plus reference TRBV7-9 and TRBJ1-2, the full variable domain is DTGVSQNPRHKITKRGQNVTFRCDPISEHNRLYWYRQTLGQGPEFLTYFQNEAQLEKSRLLSDRFSAERPKGSFSTLEIQRTEQGDSAMYLCASTKGQSSYGYTFGSGTRLTVV.

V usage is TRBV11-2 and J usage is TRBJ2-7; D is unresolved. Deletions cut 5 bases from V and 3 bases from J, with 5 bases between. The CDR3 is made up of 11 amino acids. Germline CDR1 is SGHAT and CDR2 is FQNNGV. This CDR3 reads CASSPLYEQYF. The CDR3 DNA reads TGTGCCAGCAGCCCTCTCTACGAGCAGTACTTC.

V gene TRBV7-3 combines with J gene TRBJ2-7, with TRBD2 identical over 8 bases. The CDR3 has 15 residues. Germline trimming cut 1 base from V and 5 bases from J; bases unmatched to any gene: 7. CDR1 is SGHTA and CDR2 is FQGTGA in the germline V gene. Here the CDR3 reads CASSLNVAGTDEQYF. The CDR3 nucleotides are TGTGCCAGCAGCTTAAACGTAGCGGGGACCGACGAGCAGTACTTC.

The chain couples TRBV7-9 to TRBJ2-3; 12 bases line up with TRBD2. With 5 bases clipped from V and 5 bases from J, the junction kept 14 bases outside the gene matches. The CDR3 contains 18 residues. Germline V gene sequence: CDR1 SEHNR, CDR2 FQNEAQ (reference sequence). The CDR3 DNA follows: TGTGCCAGCAGCCAACCCTATAGACTAGCGGGAGCGAAAGATACGCAGTATTTT. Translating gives CASSQPYRLAGAKDTQYF.

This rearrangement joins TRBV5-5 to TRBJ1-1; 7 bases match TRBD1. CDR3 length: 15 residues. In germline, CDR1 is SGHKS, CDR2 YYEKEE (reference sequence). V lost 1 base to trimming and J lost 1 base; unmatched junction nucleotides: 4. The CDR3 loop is CASSLYRGSNTEAFF. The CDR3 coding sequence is TGTGCCAGCAGCTTGTACAGGGGATCGAACACTGAAGCTTTCTTT.

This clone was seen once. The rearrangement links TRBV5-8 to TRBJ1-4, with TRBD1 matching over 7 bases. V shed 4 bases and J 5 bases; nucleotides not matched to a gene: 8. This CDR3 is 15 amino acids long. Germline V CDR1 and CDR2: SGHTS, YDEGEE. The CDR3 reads CASSEGQDWNEKLFF. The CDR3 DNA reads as TGTGCCAGCAGCGAAGGACAGGACTGGAATGAAAAACTGTTTTTT. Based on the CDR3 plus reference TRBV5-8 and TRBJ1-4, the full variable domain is EAGVTQSPTHLIKTRGQQATLRCSPISGHTSVYWYQQALGLGLQFLLWYDEGEERNRGNFPPRFSGRQFPNYSSELNVNALELEDSALYLCASSEGQDWNEKLFFGSGTQLSVL.

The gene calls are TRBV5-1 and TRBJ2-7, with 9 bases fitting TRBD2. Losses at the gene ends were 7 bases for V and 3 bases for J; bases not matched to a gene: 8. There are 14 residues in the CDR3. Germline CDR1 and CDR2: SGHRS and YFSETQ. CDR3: CASRVQTSGYEQYF. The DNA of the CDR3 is TGCGCCAGCCGAGTTCAGACTAGCGGCTACGAGCAGTACTTC.